Only a few counts were recorded for the clone carrying this TCR beta chain. Its specificity is not known. These data come from a study of CD8 T cells in ankylosing spondylitis. The CDR3 has 15 amino acids. In germline, CDR1 is SGHVS, CDR2 FQNEAQ. Trimming cost V 10 bases and J 1 base, with 18 bases left between them. Quantitative barcoded 5'-RACE was used to prepare TCR beta libraries. TCRdb passed the 5' RACE reads through MiXCR, listing each CDR3 protein once. The sample yields more than 600,000 distinct CDR3 sequences, around 20% seen once. Whole-study results and caveats: Disease-linked clones bore a CD8+ phenotype, appearing relatively rarely in peripheral blood. The study looked at matched synovial fluid samples from ankylosing spondylitis patients. Disease-linked clones were reported to be significantly enriched there. Seemingly characteristic of ankylosing spondylitis blood was a TCR beta motif consisting of 7 or 8 highly homologous variants. Past research had described some motif variants in reactive arthritis synovial fluid and blood.

Material: blood, either unsorted or a sorted T cell fraction (not recorded which). The chain is built from TRBV7-8 and TRBJ2-3, with a possible D match to TRBD2 (7 bases). This TCR derives from a male donor with ankylosing spondylitis. The CDR3 loop is CATRGAGVGTDTQYF. Here the CDR3 DNA reads TGTGCCACCCGGGGGGCGGGAGTGGGCACAGATACGCAGTATTTT.